Below are 25 T cell receptor beta chains sequenced from a single sample in a study of Graves' ophthalmopathy and Graves' hyperthyroidism. RNA transcripts yielded amplified TCR beta CDR3 regions. Second-round multiplex PCR came after first-round RT-PCR with HTBI primers. A single record per CDR3 protein comes from TCRdb applying MiXCR to the multiplex PCR reads. The sample includes hundreds of thousands of distinct CDR3 sequences, about 22% of them seen just once. Sequencing was carried out using peripheral blood. All receptors come from a woman aged 45-60 years with Graves' ophthalmopathy.

This clonotype was counted a single time. The CDR3 sequence: CASRTTRGILNSGANVLTF. In nucleotides, the CDR3 is TGTGCCAGCAGGACCACCAGGGGTATCCTAAACTCTGGGGCCAACGTCCTGACTTTC. This chain links TRBV6-4 with TRBJ2-6, with a possible D match to TRBD1 (6 bases). Trimming left V 6 bases short and J 0 bases short, with 21 bases between. The CDR3 contains 19 residues. The germline CDR1 and CDR2 sequences are MRHNA and SNTAGT.

This clonotype occurred a few times. The chain has TRBV24-1 and TRBJ1-1; D uncertain. The CDR3 totals 13 residues. Trimming removed 4 bases at V and 1 base at J, with 6 bases between. Germline V gives CDR1 KGHDR, CDR2 SFDVKD. CDR3 sequence reads: CATSENWNTEAFF. CDR3 DNA: TGTGCCACCAGTGAAAATTGGAACACTGAAGCTTTCTTT.

This clonotype was seen at least ten times. The chain employs TRBV6-2 or TRBV6-3 and TRBJ2-7, with D tentatively TRBD1 (6 bases). Trimming shortened V by 4 bases and J by 1 base, and 17 bases separated the two germline ends. The germline V gene encodes CDR1 MNHEY and CDR2 SVGEGT. The CDR3 has 16 amino acids. In DNA form, the CDR3 reads TGTGCCAGCAGTTCCGTAGTTGGGGGCCGATCCTACGAGCAGTACTTC. Its protein is CASSSVVGGRSYEQYF.

The genes are TRBV10-3 and TRBJ1-5; D is undetermined. The CDR3 covers 15 residues. Germline V gives CDR1 ENHRY, CDR2 SYGVKD. V was cut by 0 bases and J by 9 bases, with 15 bases left in between. DNA for the CDR3: TGTGCCATCAGTGAGTCCCCCGGGTTTCACCGGCCCCAGCATTTT. Translated, it gives CAISESPGFHRPQHF.

Many counts were recorded for this clonotype. The chain carries TRBV10-3 and TRBJ2-7, with no clear D. From germline, CDR1 is ENHRY and CDR2 SYGVKD. V was cut by 2 bases and J by 9 bases, with 11 bases left in between. The CDR3 is 12 residues long. CDR3 protein: CAISETKIGQYF. CDR3 coding DNA: TGTGCCATCAGTGAGACCAAGATAGGGCAGTACTTC.

In the case of this clonotype: This could be a read error, since a much larger clone is one nucleotide away. The chain couples TRBV4-1 to TRBJ2-7; D tentatively reads TRBD1 or TRBD2 (6 bases each). Germline assignment: CDR1 MGHRA and CDR2 YSYEKL. V lost 0 bases, J lost 3 bases, and 12 bases lay in between. The CDR3 has 15 amino acids. The CDR3 spells CASSQERGDSYEQYF. The CDR3 bases are TGCGCCAGCAGCCAAGAGAGGGGGGATAGCTACGAGCAGTACTTC.

This rearrangement joins TRBV6-5 to TRBJ1-2; 10 nucleotides agree with TRBD1. CDR1 and CDR2 (germline): MNHEY, SVGAGI. This CDR3 comprises 15 residues. V was pared by 4 bases and J by 5 bases, with 7 bases of the junction left unmatched. The CDR3 reads CASSLTGGALYGYTF. CDR3 nucleotide sequence: TGTGCCAGCAGTTTGACAGGGGGCGCGTTGTATGGCTACACCTTC.

This clonotype has a count of ten or more. This may come from a read error, since a much larger clone is one base off. This rearrangement joins TRBV12-3 or TRBV12-4 to TRBJ1-2; D may be TRBD1 (5 bases). CDR3 length: 15 amino acids. With 2 bases removed from V and 1 base from J, the gap between germline ends came to 11 bases. CDR3 sequence reads: CASSLYRGSNYGYTF. DNA of the CDR3: TGTGCCAGCAGTTTATATCGGGGCAGTAACTATGGCTACACCTTC.

This clonotype was counted at least ten times. The chain links TRBV12-3 or TRBV12-4 to TRBJ2-2; D is possibly TRBD1 (5 bases). There are 12 residues in the CDR3. The ends were cut back, 1 base at V and 8 bases at J, with 5 bases in the middle. DNA of the CDR3: TGTGCCAGCAGTTTAGGGACAGGGGAGCTGTTTTTT. Protein product: CASSLGTGELFF.

This clonotype was seen repeatedly, ten times or more. The chain uses TRBV6-5 and TRBJ1-1, with 7 bases matching TRBD1. The junction had 9 bases not matched to a gene; V was cut back by 2 bases and J by 0 bases. CDR1 is MNHEY and CDR2 is SVGAGI in the germline V gene. This CDR3 is 17 amino acids long. CDR3 in DNA: TGTGCCAGCAGTTACCGGGACAGTTACTACATGAACACTGAAGCTTTCTTT. Residues: CASSYRDSYYMNTEAFF.

This clonotype was found a few times. The chain uses TRBV10-3 and TRBJ1-3, with a tentative D call TRBD1 (6 bases). V gave up 5 bases and J gave up 0 bases, with 11 bases separating them. The CDR3 loop spans 15 amino acids. Germline-derived CDR1 and CDR2 are ENHRY and SYGVKD. DNA for the CDR3: TGTGCCATCAGTCAGGGGCAGAGCTCTGGAAACACCATATATTTT. This sequence encodes CAISQGQSSGNTIYF.

In its sample, this clonotype was seen many times. This sequence joins TRBV20-1 and TRBJ1-1, with TRBD1 matching over 7 bases. The CDR3 loop spans 15 amino acids. The J segment lost 1 base and the V segment lost 6 bases, leaving 11 bases of the junction unmatched. Germline CDR1 and CDR2: DFQATT and SNEGSKA (reference sequence). Here the CDR3 reads CSAMDRRSGNTEAFF. In DNA form, the CDR3 reads TGCAGTGCGATGGACAGGAGGTCTGGGAACACTGAAGCTTTCTTT.

This clonotype was seen many times. The V call is TRBV27, the J call TRBJ2-7; no clear D. Germline CDR1 reads MNHEY; CDR2 reads SMNVEV (reference sequence). Trimming took 4 bases from V and 4 from J, leaving 11 bases between them. The CDR3 runs 13 residues. CDR3 bases: TGTGCCAGCAGTTATACCGGGTATTACGAGCAGTACTTC. Protein sequence: CASSYTGYYEQYF.

This clonotype was counted at least ten times. J is TRBJ1-5 and V is TRBV11-2; TRBD1 agrees at 10 bases. This CDR3 region has 18 residues. With V trimmed by 0 bases and J by 2 bases, 7 bases remained unmatched. In germline, CDR1 is SGHAT, CDR2 FQNNGV. For the CDR3, the DNA is TGTGCCAGCAGCTTAGACGCGGGCGGGACAGGGGGCAATCAGCCCCAGCATTTT. Translation gives CASSLDAGGTGGNQPQHF. The full variable domain, rest sourced from reference TRBV11-2 and TRBJ1-5, is EAGVAQSPRYKIIEKRQSVAFWCNPISGHATLYWYQQILGQGPKLLIQFQNNGVVDDSQLPKDRFSAERLKGVDSTLKIQPAKLEDSAVYLCASSLDAGGTGGNQPQHFGDGTRLSIL.

This clonotype was recorded many times. The rearrangement links TRBV7-9 to TRBJ2-5, with TRBD1 matching 7 bases. The V gene's germline CDR1 is SEHNR and CDR2 FQNEAQ (reference sequence). V dropped 5 bases and J dropped 4; count of bases not matched to a gene: 10. This CDR3 has 15 residues. The CDR3 DNA follows: TGTGCCAGCAGCCAGTTCCGGGACAGTGCAGAGACCCAGTACTTC. Encoded protein: CASSQFRDSAETQYF.

This clonotype was counted ten times or more. The chain joins TRBV12-3 or TRBV12-4 to TRBJ2-4; D gene unclear. The CDR3 is 16 residues long. V gave up 5 bases and J gave up 0 bases, with 14 bases separating them. The CDR3 region has the DNA TGTGCCAGCAGTCCGAACCGAAAGATAGCCAAAAACATTCAGTACTTC. It yields the protein CASSPNRKIAKNIQYF.

This clonotype showed up just a few times. This CDR3 fails to terminate in the conserved phenylalanine or tryptophan, so it likely reflects a read error. The chain couples TRBV12-3 or TRBV12-4 to TRBJ2-5; 14 bases match TRBD2. V shed 6 bases and J 5 bases; nucleotides not matched to a gene: 14. The CDR3 is 18 amino acids. CDR3 nucleotides: TGTGCCAGCAGACCTTCACCGGGACTAGCGGGAGTGGGCGAGACCCAGTACTGC. It codes for CASRPSPGLAGVGETQYC.

The J gene is TRBJ1-1, the V gene TRBV24-1, with 7 bases lining up with TRBD1. V was pared by 4 bases and J by 7 bases, with 2 bases of the junction left unmatched. The CDR3 length is 12 residues. Germline V gives CDR1 KGHDR, CDR2 SFDVKD. CDR3 region: CATSDRDSEAFF. The CDR3 nucleotides are TGTGCCACCAGTGACAGGGACAGTGAAGCTTTCTTT.

This clonotype was recorded many times. V and J are TRBV6-1 and TRBJ1-1; a possible D gene is TRBD1 (5 bases). The CDR3 is 14 amino acids. Per germline, CDR1 MNHNS and CDR2 SASEGT. V lost 8 bases to trimming and J lost 4 bases, with 17 bases between them. In DNA, the CDR3 is TGTGCCAGCTACGGGACGTTCGGGGCCACTGAAGCTTTCTTT. It specifies CASYGTFGATEAFF.

This chain joins TRBV11-1 and TRBJ2-2, with unresolved D. Germline V gene data show CDR1 as SGHAT and CDR2 as FQDESV (reference sequence). The CDR3 totals 16 residues. Trimming took off 2 bases at V and 4 bases at J, with 14 bases between the two ends. The CDR3 sequence is CASSLNGLRGTGELFF. Written as DNA, the CDR3 is TGTGCCAGCAGCTTAAACGGGCTAAGAGGCACCGGGGAGCTGTTTTTT.

This clonotype was detected many times. The CDR3 loop reads CSARATGGNYGYTF. CDR3 sequence (DNA): TGCAGTGCTAGGGCGACAGGGGGCAACTATGGCTACACCTTC. The rearrangement uses TRBV20-1 and TRBJ1-2; 10 bases align to TRBD1. The V and J ends lost 3 bases and 2 bases, in that order; junction bases with no gene match: 3. Germline-derived CDR1 and CDR2 are DFQATT and SNEGSKA (reference sequence). The CDR3 covers 14 residues.

V and J are TRBV28 and TRBJ2-4; no clear D gene. Trimming took off 2 bases at V and 1 base at J, with 12 bases between the two ends. The CDR3 is 16 residues long. Germline V lookup: CDR1 MDHEN, CDR2 SYDVKM. CDR3 bases: TGTGCCAGCAGTTTAATTGCGACGGAGGCCAAAAACATTCAGTACTTC. Its protein is CASSLIATEAKNIQYF.

This clonotype was observed many times. A much more abundant neighbour one base away suggests this may be a read error. This rearrangement joins TRBV6-5 to TRBJ1-1; the D gene is possibly TRBD1 (5 bases). Germline V lookup: CDR1 MNHEY, CDR2 SVGAGI. The CDR3 loop spans 14 amino acids. CDR3 sequence: CASSYGGENTGAFF. The CDR3 nucleotides read TGTGCCAGCAGTTATGGAGGGGAAAACACTGGAGCTTTCTTT.

The V call is TRBV20-1, the J call TRBJ2-7; TRBD2 matches at 7 bases. This CDR3 comprises 14 residues. Germline CDR1 DFQATT, CDR2 SNEGSKA (reference sequence). The ends lost 0 bases at V and 4 bases at J; junction bases unmatched: 6. CDR3 DNA: TGCAGTGCTAGAGACGGCGGGAGCGCGTACGAGCAGTACTTC. Residues: CSARDGGSAYEQYF.

V is TRBV7-8 and J is TRBJ2-7; 13 bases agree with TRBD2. V lost 1 base, J lost 2 bases, and 2 bases stayed unmatched. The CDR3 runs to 16 residues. The germline gives CDR1 SGHVS, CDR2 FQNEAQ. The CDR3 sequence is CASSLGGTSGTYEQYF. DNA for the CDR3: TGTGCCAGCAGCTTAGGTGGGACTAGCGGGACCTACGAGCAGTACTTC.